A selection of T cell receptor beta chains follows, all from one sample in a study of blood T cell repertoires in COVID-19. Assay: immunoSEQ multiplex PCR; the TCRdb copy retains only in-frame clones and omits some. In the table there are roughly 160,000 clones, roughly 80% of which are singletons. Sequencing input: peripheral blood. The receptors were gathered from a woman of 80 years or more with COVID-19, enrolled during active disease. CDR3s include the opening cysteine and the closing phenylalanine or tryptophan. The order of the fields is V gene, J gene, clone size, D gene, CDR3 protein, CDR3 DNA. A D gene is named only where the DNA matches it firmly. Some rows have no size entry. The others give once, few or many, or a class for an expanded clone.

>TRBV3-1/TRBV3-2|TRBJ2-7|-|TRBD1
CASSPRQGGRTYEQYF
TGTGCCAGCAGCCCACGACAGGGGGGAAGGACCTACGAGCAGTACTTC
>TRBV10-3|TRBJ2-3|-|-
CAISESKGGQRTDTQYF
TGTGCCATCAGTGAGTCGAAGGGCGGACAGCGCACAGATACGCAGTATTTT
>TRBV9|TRBJ2-2|-|-
CASSVINTGELFF
TGTGCCAGCAGCGTCATTAACACCGGGGAGCTGTTTTTT
>TRBV28|TRBJ1-5|-|-
CASRGVGNQPQHF
TGTGCCAGCCGGGGAGTCGGTAATCAGCCCCAGCATTTT
>TRBV4-1|TRBJ1-1|few|-
CASSRAAEAFF
TGCGCCAGCAGCCGGGCCGCTGAAGCTTTCTTT
>TRBV19|TRBJ1-5|-|-
CASTETGLRVTQHF
TGTGCCAGTACCGAGACAGGCCTCCGGGTTACCCAGCATTTT
>TRBV29-1|TRBJ2-7|-|-
CSVEDRQGTPYEQYF
TGCAGCGTTGAAGATAGGCAGGGTACCCCCTACGAGCAGTACTTC
>TRBV15|TRBJ1-4|-|-
CATSGTPTNEKLFF
TGTGCCACCAGCGGCACCCCAACTAATGAAAAACTGTTTTTT
>TRBV3-1/TRBV3-2|TRBJ2-2|-|-
CASRPGHRTGELFF
TGTGCCAGCAGGCCAGGACATCGCACCGGGGAGCTGTTTTTT
>TRBV5-1|TRBJ2-2|-|-
CASLNRAGNTGELFF
TGCGCCAGCCTAAACCGCGCAGGGAACACCGGGGAGCTGTTTTTT
>TRBV6-1|TRBJ1-1|-|-
CASSEVKVSGEAFF
TGTGCCAGCAGTGAAGTTAAAGTTTCGGGGGAAGCTTTCTTT
>TRBV2|TRBJ1-5|-|-
CASSSFSRNQPQHF
TGTGCCAGCAGTAGCTTTTCGCGAAATCAGCCCCAGCATTTT
>TRBV7-2|TRBJ1-2|-|-
CASSPDSDGGYTF
TGTGCCAGCAGCCCGGACAGTGATGGCGGCTACACCTTC
>TRBV6-1|TRBJ2-7|-|-
CASSGPGDRNNYEQYF
TGTGCCAGCAGTGGCCCGGGGGACAGAAATAACTACGAGCAGTACTTC
>TRBV6-5|TRBJ2-4|-|TRBD2
CASSYAGELAKNIQYF
TGTGCCAGCAGTTACGCGGGGGAATTAGCCAAAAACATTCAGTACTTC
>TRBV20-1|TRBJ2-6|-|-
CSASLAPGSGANVLTF
TGCAGTGCTAGTCTAGCTCCGGGCTCTGGGGCCAACGTCCTGACTTTC
>TRBV6-5|TRBJ1-1|-|TRBD1
CASSYSMGTGEEAFF
TGTGCCAGCAGTTACTCGATGGGGACAGGCGAAGAAGCTTTCTTT
>TRBV10-3|TRBJ2-7|-|-
CAISEPQATTAFF
TGTGCCATCAGTGAGCCCCAGGCGACTACGGCCTTCTTC
>TRBV6-5|TRBJ1-2|-|-
CASSYPGTNYGYTF
TGTGCCAGCAGTTACCCAGGGACTAACTATGGCTACACCTTC
>TRBV27|TRBJ2-1|-|TRBD2
CASRFTSGSGANEQFF
TGTGCCAGCAGATTTACTAGCGGGAGTGGGGCCAATGAGCAGTTCTTC
>TRBV9|TRBJ1-3|few|-
CASSPNSQGPYTIYF
TGTGCCAGCAGTCCAAATTCCCAGGGGCCATACACCATATATTTT
>TRBV7-9|TRBJ2-2|-|TRBD1
CASGVQGATGELFF
TGTGCCAGCGGGGTACAGGGGGCGACCGGGGAGCTGTTTTTT
>TRBV4-2|TRBJ1-2|few|-
CASSQPGDYGYTF
TGTGCCAGCAGCCAACCAGGGGACTATGGCTACACCTTC
>TRBV19|TRBJ1-5|many|-
CASSTQGLLQPQHF
TGTGCCAGTAGCACCCAGGGGCTATTGCAGCCCCAGCATTTT